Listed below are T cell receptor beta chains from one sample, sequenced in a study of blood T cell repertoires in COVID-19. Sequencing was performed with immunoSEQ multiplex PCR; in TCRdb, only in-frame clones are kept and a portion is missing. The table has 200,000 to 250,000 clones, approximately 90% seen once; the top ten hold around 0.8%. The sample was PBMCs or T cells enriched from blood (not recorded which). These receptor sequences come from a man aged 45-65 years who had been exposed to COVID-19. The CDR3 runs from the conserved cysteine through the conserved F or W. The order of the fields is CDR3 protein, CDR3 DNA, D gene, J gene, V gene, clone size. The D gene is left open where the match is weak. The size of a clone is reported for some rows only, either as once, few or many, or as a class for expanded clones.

CASTLVGGRGNEAFF TGTGCCAGTACTCTGGTCGGGGGGCGTGGGAACGAAGCTTTCTTT NA TRBJ1-1 TRBV19 NA
CASSKLAESYEQYF TGTGCCAGCTCAAAACTAGCGGAGTCCTACGAGCAGTACTTC TRBD2 TRBJ2-7 TRBV18 NA
CSVAPPQGTSYEQYF TGCAGCGTTGCCCCCCCGCAGGGTACTTCCTACGAGCAGTACTTC NA TRBJ2-7 TRBV29-1 NA
CASSFGFYEQYF TGTGCCAGCAGCTTCGGGTTCTACGAGCAGTACTTC NA TRBJ2-7 TRBV5-5 NA
CASSLVGSTEAFF TGTGCCAGCAGCTTAGTCGGGAGCACTGAAGCTTTCTTT NA TRBJ1-1 TRBV11-3 NA
CASSLGLLWTEAFF TGTGCCAGCAGCTTGGGACTGTTGTGGACTGAAGCTTTCTTT NA TRBJ1-1 TRBV5-5 NA
CASSHVGGGGELFF TGCGCCAGCAGCCATGTAGGGGGGGGCGGGGAGCTGTTTTTT NA TRBJ2-2 TRBV4-1 NA
CASSVWGVGEKLFF TGTGCCAGCAGCGTTTGGGGGGTCGGTGAAAAACTGTTTTTT NA TRBJ1-4 TRBV2 NA
CASSPGNTIYF TGTGCCAGCAGCCCCGGGAACACCATATATTTT NA TRBJ1-3 TRBV7-9 NA
CASRQGGQALSEQYF TGCGCCAGCAGACAAGGGGGACAGGCCTTAAGCGAGCAGTACTTC TRBD1 TRBJ2-7 TRBV5-1 NA
CASSDPGTEAFF TGTGCCAGCAGTGACCCAGGCACTGAAGCTTTCTTT NA TRBJ1-1 TRBV6-1 NA
CASRYGLAGGPGQFF TGTGCCAGCAGGTACGGACTAGCGGGAGGGCCGGGGCAGTTCTTC TRBD2 TRBJ2-1 TRBV7-3 NA
CSVAYARSTEAFF TGCAGCGTTGCTTACGCGAGGAGCACTGAAGCTTTCTTT NA TRBJ1-1 TRBV29-1 NA
CASSWTGDRNTIYF TGCGCCAGCAGCTGGACAGGGGATCGAAACACCATATATTTT TRBD1 TRBJ1-3 TRBV5-1 NA
CASSLRRGSGANVLTF TGTGCCAGCAGCTTGCGGAGGGGATCTGGGGCCAACGTCCTGACTTTC NA TRBJ2-6 TRBV7-9 NA
CASSHSGMNTEAFF TGTGCCAGCAGTCACTCAGGGATGAACACTGAAGCTTTCTTT NA TRBJ1-1 TRBV14 NA
CASSPRQGRGYNDGRRSGANVLTF TGTGCCAGCTCACCCCGACAAGGTCGGGGATACAACGACGGTCGAAGGTCTGGGGCCAACGTCCTGACTTTC NA TRBJ2-6 TRBV18 NA
CATSEAGTEEAFF TGTGCCACCAGTGAGGCCGGGACAGAGGAAGCTTTCTTT TRBD1 TRBJ1-1 TRBV24-1 NA
CASSDPNLNTEAFF TGTGCCAGCAGTGATCCCAACTTGAACACTGAAGCTTTCTTT NA TRBJ1-1 TRBV2 NA
CAWTGVLVGNTIYF TGTGCCTGGACAGGGGTTCTCGTGGGAAACACCATATATTTT NA TRBJ1-3 TRBV30 NA
CASSFLSYEQYF TGTGCCAGCAGCTTTCTGTCCTACGAGCAGTACTTC NA TRBJ2-7 TRBV13 once
CSVRQASTDTQYF TGCAGCGTTCGCCAGGCAAGTACAGATACGCAGTATTTT NA TRBJ2-3 TRBV29-1 NA
CASSPGGTGGKNIQYF TGCGCCAGCAGCCCCGGAGGAACGGGGGGGAAAAACATTCAGTACTTC TRBD2 TRBJ2-4 TRBV5-1 NA
CASSQFPSGSYNEQFF TGCGCCAGCAGCCAATTCCCCTCGGGCTCCTACAATGAGCAGTTCTTC NA TRBJ2-1 TRBV4-1 NA
CSVTSVEQFF TGCAGCGTAACTAGCGTTGAGCAGTTCTTC TRBD2 TRBJ2-1 TRBV29-1 NA
CASSFVTGKSYNEQFF TGTGCCAGCTCCTTCGTAACAGGGAAATCCTACAATGAGCAGTTCTTC NA TRBJ2-1 TRBV18 NA
CATSDRGTDPTDTQYF TGTGCCACCAGTGATCGAGGGACAGATCCCACAGATACGCAGTATTTT TRBD1 TRBJ2-3 TRBV24-1 NA
CASSPTSGEYNEQFF TGTGCCAGCAGCCCGACTAGCGGGGAGTACAATGAGCAGTTCTTC TRBD2 TRBJ2-1 TRBV7-3 NA
CSVERGLDRAGGNTIYF TGCAGCGTTGAAAGGGGCTTAGACAGGGCCGGGGGAAACACCATATATTTT TRBD1 TRBJ1-3 TRBV29-1 NA
CASRGQGAAEAFF TGCGCCAGCAGGGGACAGGGGGCAGCTGAAGCTTTCTTT TRBD1 TRBJ1-1 TRBV5-1 NA
CASSLTGSSYNSPLHF TGTGCCAGCAGTTTAACAGGGAGCTCCTATAATTCACCCCTCCACTTT NA TRBJ1-6 TRBV27 NA
CASSLWRGTYNSPLHF TGTGCCAGCAGTTTATGGCGGGGTACCTATAATTCACCCCTCCACTTT NA TRBJ1-6 TRBV28 once
CASSLLQGAGYGYTF TGTGCCAGCAGCTTATTACAGGGGGCGGGGTATGGCTACACCTTC TRBD1 TRBJ1-2 TRBV7-2 NA
CARETDKNIQYF TGTGCCAGGGAAACAGACAAAAACATTCAGTACTTC NA TRBJ2-4 TRBV7-9 NA
CASSLVSRTGNEKLFF TGTGCCAGCAGCTTAGTTAGTCGGACAGGGAATGAAAAACTGTTTTTT TRBD1 TRBJ1-4 TRBV7-6 NA
CASSASGRTSYNEQFF TGTGCCAGCAGCGCCTCCGGGAGGACCTCATACAATGAGCAGTTCTTC TRBD2 TRBJ2-1 TRBV9 NA
CASSFSLGQGNNEQFF TGTGCCAGCAGTTTTAGTTTGGGACAGGGTAATAATGAGCAGTTCTTC TRBD1 TRBJ2-1 TRBV28 NA
CASSQRQGYGYTF TGTGCCAGCAGTCAACGACAGGGATATGGCTACACCTTC TRBD1 TRBJ1-2 TRBV6-6 once
CATSTGYTEAFF TGTGCCACCTCGACAGGGTACACTGAAGCTTTCTTT TRBD1 TRBJ1-1 TRBV28 NA
CASSLVNDNEQFF TGTGCCAGCAGCTTAGTCAATGACAATGAGCAGTTCTTC NA TRBJ2-1 TRBV7-8 NA
CASNSKREGRDTQYF TGTGCCAGCAATAGTAAGCGGGAGGGCCGGGATACGCAGTATTTT TRBD2 TRBJ2-3 TRBV6-5 NA
CASSFGAGNTIYF TGCGCCAGCAGCTTTGGAGCCGGAAACACCATATATTTT NA TRBJ1-3 TRBV5-1 NA
CASSQVGNQPQHF TGCGCCAGCAGTCAGGTCGGCAATCAGCCCCAGCATTTT NA TRBJ1-5 TRBV5-1 NA